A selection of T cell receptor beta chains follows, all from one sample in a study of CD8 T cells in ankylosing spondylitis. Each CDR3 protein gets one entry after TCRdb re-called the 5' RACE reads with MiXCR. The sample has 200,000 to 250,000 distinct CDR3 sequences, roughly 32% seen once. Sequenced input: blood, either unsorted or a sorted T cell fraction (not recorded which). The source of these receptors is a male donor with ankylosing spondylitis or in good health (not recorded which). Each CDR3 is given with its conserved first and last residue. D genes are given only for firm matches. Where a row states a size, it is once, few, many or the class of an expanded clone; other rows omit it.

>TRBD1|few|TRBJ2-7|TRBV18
TGTGCCAGCTCACCGCGACAGGGGGTATACGAGCAGTACTTC
CASSPRQGVYEQYF
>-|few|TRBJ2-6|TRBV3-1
TGTGCCAGCAGCCAATTACACTCTGGGGCCAACGTCCTGACTTTC
CASSQLHSGANVLTF
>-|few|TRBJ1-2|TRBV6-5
TGTGCCAGCAGTTACTCGGACTCAGGATGGCCAGGGTATGGCTACACCTTC
CASSYSDSGWPGYGYTF
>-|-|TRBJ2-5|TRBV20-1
TGCAGTGCTAGTGCGACGAGGGGGGGACAAGAGACCCAGTACTTC
CSASATRGGQETQYF
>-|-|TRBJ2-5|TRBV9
TGTGCCAGCAGCCCTCCGGGACTCAGAAGAGAGACCCAGTACTTC
CASSPPGLRRETQYF
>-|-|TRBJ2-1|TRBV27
TGTGCCAGCAGTTTATCTGGTCCGTGGAGCTCCTACAATGAGCAGTTCTTC
CASSLSGPWSSYNEQFF
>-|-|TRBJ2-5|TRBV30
TGTGCCTGGAGTACCGGGGACGACAGCCAGACCCAGTACTTC
CAWSTGDDSQTQYF
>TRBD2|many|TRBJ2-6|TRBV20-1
TGCAGTGCCGCAAGCGGGACTTACTCTGGGGCCAACGTCCTGACTTTC
CSAASGTYSGANVLTF
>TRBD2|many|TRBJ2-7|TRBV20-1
TGCAAAGTAGCGGGGGAATTTCACGAGCAGTACTTC
CKVAGEFHEQYF
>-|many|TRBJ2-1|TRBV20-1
TGCAGTGCTATGGGACCGACAGAGCAGTTCTTC
CSAMGPTEQFF
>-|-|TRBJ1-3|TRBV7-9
TGTGCCAGCAGCTTGTCCGGGTATGCAGGAAACACCATATATTTT
CASSLSGYAGNTIYF
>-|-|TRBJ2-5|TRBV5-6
TGTGCCAGCAGCTTGTTCGGGCAGGGGACTTATCAGGAGACCCAGTACTTC
CASSLFGQGTYQETQYF
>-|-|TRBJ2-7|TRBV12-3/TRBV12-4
TGTGCCAGCAGTTTCGCCTACTCGACCTACGAGCAGTACTTC
CASSFAYSTYEQYF
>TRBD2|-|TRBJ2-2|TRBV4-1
TGCGCCAGCAGCCCAGGGAGGGGAGACACCGGGGAGCTGTTTTTT
CASSPGRGDTGELFF
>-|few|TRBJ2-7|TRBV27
TGTGCCAGCAGTTACCGGGCCCCGGGGGCCTACGAGCAGTACTTC
CASSYRAPGAYEQYF
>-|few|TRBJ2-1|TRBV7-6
TGTGCCAGCAGCTCCCCAAGGGACTCCTCCTACAATGAGCAGTTCTTC
CASSSPRDSSYNEQFF
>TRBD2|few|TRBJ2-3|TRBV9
TGTGCCAGCAGCGCCCATGGACTAGCGGGGGGGCCGTTTACGCAGTATTTT
CASSAHGLAGGPFTQYF
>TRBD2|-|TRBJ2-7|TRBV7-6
TGTGCCAGCAGCTCTAGCGGGGGTATCGAGCAGTACTTC
CASSSSGGIEQYF
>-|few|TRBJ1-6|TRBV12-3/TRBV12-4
TGTGCCAGCACGCAATTCTCAGGTCGGGGGAATTCACCCCTCCACTTT
CASTQFSGRGNSPLHF
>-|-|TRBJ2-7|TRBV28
TGTGCCAGCAGTTTAGTGCAGACCCTGGCCTACGAGCAGTACTTC
CASSLVQTLAYEQYF
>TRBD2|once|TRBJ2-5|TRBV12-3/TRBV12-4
TGTGCCAGCAGTTTATCGGTAGCGGGGCTGGGAGAGACCCAGTACTTC
CASSLSVAGLGETQYF
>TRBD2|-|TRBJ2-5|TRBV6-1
TGTGCCAGCAGTAGCGGGGGGACGGAGGAGACCCAGTACTTC
CASSSGGTEETQYF
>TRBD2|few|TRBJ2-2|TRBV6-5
TGTGCCAGCAGTTATGGGAGGGTGAACACCGGGGAGCTGTTTTTT
CASSYGRVNTGELFF
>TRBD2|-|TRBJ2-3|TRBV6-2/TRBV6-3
TGTGCCAGCAGTAACTTAGCGGGGGGACCTCCCACGCCCACAGATACGCAGTATTTT
CASSNLAGGPPTPTDTQYF
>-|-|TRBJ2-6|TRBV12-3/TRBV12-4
TGTGCCAGTCAGAGCTCTGGGGCCAACGTCCTGACTTTC
CASQSSGANVLTF
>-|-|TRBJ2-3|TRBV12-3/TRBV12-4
TGTGCCAGCTTAAACCCCTACACAGATACGCAGTATTTT
CASLNPYTDTQYF
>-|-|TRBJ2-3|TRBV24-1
TGTGCCACCAGTGATCCGGGCCCTCCGGGCACAGATACGCAGTATTTT
CATSDPGPPGTDTQYF
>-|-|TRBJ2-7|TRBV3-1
TGTGCCAGCAGCCAGGCTGCCGTCCAATCCGAGCAGTACTTC
CASSQAAVQSEQYF